The source of this T cell receptor beta chain is a study of blood T cell repertoires in COVID-19 (dated by TCRdb to the early 2020s). Concerning the study at large: The collaborator samples originated in the United States, Italy and Spain and spanned the acute and convalescent phases of COVID-19. Nearly every sample came with metadata listing a de-identified subject ID, COVID-19 status, age in years and sex. The samples were drawn from two sources: the first 160 participants of the ongoing ImmuneRACE study, and 1,254 subjects contributed by 6 global collaborators. The dataset comprised deeply sampled blood TCRbeta repertoires from subjects exposed to, actively infected with, or recovered from COVID-19. The repertoires were released in a freely available public database intended as a resource for research on the immune response to SARS-CoV-2. Where HLA class I and class II types were available, the types were taken from metadata supplied by the sample provider, not from assay-based typing. The material from the prospective study consisted of cDNA or gDNA derived from T cells, B-cell-depleted T cells, or PBMCs.

The collaborating institutions used their own protocols to collect whole blood in K2EDTA tubes. Collaborator samples were shipped for TCRbeta analysis as frozen whole blood, isolated PBMCs, or DNA extracted from either sample type. V and J are truncated by 3 bases and 0 bases respectively, leaving an intervening sequence of 16 bases. According to the germline V gene (reference sequence), CDR1 reads LNHDA and CDR2 reads SQIVND. Measured from the cysteine to the phenylalanine, the CDR3 is 17 residues long. Just CDR3 DNA is preserved here, 51 bases in frame from base 1. The immunoSEQ Assay, a bias-controlled multiplex PCR, was used to amplify TCRbeta CDR3 regions from genomic DNA. Per the source publication's procedure: The number of nucleated cells in each sample was estimated from the amplification of reference gene primers within the assay. Sequence reads were collapsed and filtered to measure the absolute abundance of every unique TCRbeta CDR3 rearrangement. For each sample, productive Simpson clonality was calculated by taking the square root of Simpson's diversity index across productive rearrangements. The table comes from immuneACCESS by way of TCRdb, which keeps in-frame sequences with V and J called. Part of the clones is missing from these tables; in studies checked, under half for an unresolved V gene and the rest for unknown reasons. V, J and clone size are taken as reported in that table, and D and trimming were inferred from the DNA itself. The table for this sample lists some 190,000 clones; 80% to 90% of them were counted only once. Roughly a fifth of the sample comes from the top ten.

Concerning this clone itself: The antigen this receptor binds is unknown. No much larger clone exists at a distance of one base, and base qualities are not known.

Overall results and qualifications from the work: Clinical and demographic metadata were provided uncurated, with the amount varying by source and participant.

Sequencing was performed on peripheral blood. The TCR sequence derives from a human donor in a cohort sampled during active COVID-19. The V and J genes are TRBV19 and TRBJ2-3; the D gene is possibly TRBD1, with 5 bases matching. The CDR3 region reads CASSIGWGRASTDTQYF. The DNA reads as follows: TGTGCCAGTAGTATTGGATGGGGCAGGGCTAGCACAGATACGCAGTATTTT.